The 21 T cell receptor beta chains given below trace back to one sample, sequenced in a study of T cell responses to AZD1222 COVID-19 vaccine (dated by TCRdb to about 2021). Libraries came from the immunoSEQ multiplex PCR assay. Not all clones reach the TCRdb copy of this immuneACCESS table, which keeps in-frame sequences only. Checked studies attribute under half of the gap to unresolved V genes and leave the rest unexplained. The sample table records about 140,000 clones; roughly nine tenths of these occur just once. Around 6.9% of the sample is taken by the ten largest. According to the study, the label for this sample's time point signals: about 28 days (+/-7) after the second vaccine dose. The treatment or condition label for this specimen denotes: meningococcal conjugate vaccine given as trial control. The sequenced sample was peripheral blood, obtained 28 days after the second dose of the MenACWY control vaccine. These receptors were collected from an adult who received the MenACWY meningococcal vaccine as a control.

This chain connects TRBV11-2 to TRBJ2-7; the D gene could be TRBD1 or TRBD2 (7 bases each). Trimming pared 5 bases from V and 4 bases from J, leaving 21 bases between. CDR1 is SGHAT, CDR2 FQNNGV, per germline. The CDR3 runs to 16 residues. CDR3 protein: CASSRQGSSGGYEQYF. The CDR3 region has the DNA TGTGCCAGCAGCAGACAGGGCTCTAGCGGTGGGTACGAGCAGTACTTC.

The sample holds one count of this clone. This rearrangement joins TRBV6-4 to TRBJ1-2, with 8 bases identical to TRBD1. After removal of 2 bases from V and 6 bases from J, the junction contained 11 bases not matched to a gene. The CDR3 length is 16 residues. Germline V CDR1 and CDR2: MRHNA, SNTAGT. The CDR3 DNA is TGTGCCAGCAGTGACGAACCCCGGACAGGGCGGGATGGCTACACCTTC. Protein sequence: CASSDEPRTGRDGYTF.

The CDR3 bases are TGTGCCAGCAGTTTGGACAATGAGCAGTTCTTC. It specifies CASSLDNEQFF. The V and J genes are TRBV27 and TRBJ2-1; D gene uncertain. This CDR3 contains 11 residues. V was pared by 3 bases and J by 5 bases, with 2 bases between. Germline lookup yields CDR1 MNHEY and CDR2 SMNVEV (reference sequence).

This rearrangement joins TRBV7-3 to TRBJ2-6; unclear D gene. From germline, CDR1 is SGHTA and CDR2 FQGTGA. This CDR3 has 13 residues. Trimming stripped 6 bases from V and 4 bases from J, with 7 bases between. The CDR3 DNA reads TGTGCCAGCAGTCCCGTCGGGGCCAACGTCCTGACTTTC. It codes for CASSPVGANVLTF. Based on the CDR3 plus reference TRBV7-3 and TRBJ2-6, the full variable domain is GAGVSQTPSNKVTEKGKYVELRCDPISGHTALYWYRQSLGQGPEFLIYFQGTGAADDSGLPNDRFFAVRPEGSVSTLKIQRTERGDSAVYLCASSPVGANVLTFGAGSRLTVL.

CDR3 nucleotides: TGTGCCAGCAGCGTAGCCCCCAAACCCGGGACTAGCGGGGTCGGGGAGCTGTTTTTT. This sequence encodes CASSVAPKPGTSGVGELFF. This chain links TRBV9 with TRBJ2-2, with 13 bases aligning to TRBD2. The CDR3 is 19 residues long. Germline V gene data show CDR1 as SGDLS and CDR2 as YYNGEE. V gave up 0 bases and J gave up 7 bases; unmatched junction bases: 12. The variable domain in full, with the rest retrieved from reference TRBV9 and TRBJ2-2, is DSGVTQTPKHLITATGQRVTLRCSPRSGDLSVYWYQQSLDQGLQFLIQYYNGEERAKGNILERFSAQQFPDLHSELNLSSLELGDSALYFCASSVAPKPGTSGVGELFFGEGSRLTVL.

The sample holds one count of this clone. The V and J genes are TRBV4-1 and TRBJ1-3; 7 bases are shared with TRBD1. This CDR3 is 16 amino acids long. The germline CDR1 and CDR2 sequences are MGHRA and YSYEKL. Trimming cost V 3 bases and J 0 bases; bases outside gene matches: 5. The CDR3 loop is CASSHQDRTSGNTIYF. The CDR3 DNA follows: TGCGCCAGCAGCCACCAGGACAGGACCTCTGGAAACACCATATATTTT.

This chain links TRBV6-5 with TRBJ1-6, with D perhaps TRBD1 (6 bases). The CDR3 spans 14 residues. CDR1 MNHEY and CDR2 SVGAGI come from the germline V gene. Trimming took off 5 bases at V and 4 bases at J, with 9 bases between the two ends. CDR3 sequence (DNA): TGTGCCAGCAGTCCGGGACAATATAATTCACCCCTCCACTTT. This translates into CASSPGQYNSPLHF.

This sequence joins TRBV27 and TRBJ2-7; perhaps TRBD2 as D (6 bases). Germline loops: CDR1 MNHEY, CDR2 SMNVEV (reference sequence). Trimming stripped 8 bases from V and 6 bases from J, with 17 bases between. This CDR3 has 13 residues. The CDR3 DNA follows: TGTGCCAGCGGGGGGACCCAGGGAGGCGAGCAGTACTTC. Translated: CASGGTQGGEQYF.

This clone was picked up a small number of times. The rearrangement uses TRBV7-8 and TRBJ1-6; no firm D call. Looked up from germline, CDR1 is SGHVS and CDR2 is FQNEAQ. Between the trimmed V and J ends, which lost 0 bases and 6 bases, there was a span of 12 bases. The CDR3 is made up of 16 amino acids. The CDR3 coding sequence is TGTGCCAGCAGCTTAGCCTCTACGGACTCTAATTCACCCCTCCACTTT. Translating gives CASSLASTDSNSPLHF. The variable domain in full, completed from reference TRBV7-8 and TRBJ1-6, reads GAGVSQSPRYKVAKRGQDVALRCDPISGHVSLFWYQQALGQGPEFLTYFQNEAQLDKSGLPSDRFFAERPEGSVSTLKIQRTQQEDSAVYLCASSLASTDSNSPLHFGNGTRLTVT.

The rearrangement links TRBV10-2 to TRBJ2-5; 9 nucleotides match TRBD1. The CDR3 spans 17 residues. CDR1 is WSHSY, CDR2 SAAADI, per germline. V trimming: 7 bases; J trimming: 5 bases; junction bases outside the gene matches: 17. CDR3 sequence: CASKTITGTGREETQYF. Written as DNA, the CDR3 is TGCGCCAGCAAAACTATAACCGGGACAGGGCGCGAGGAGACCCAGTACTTC.

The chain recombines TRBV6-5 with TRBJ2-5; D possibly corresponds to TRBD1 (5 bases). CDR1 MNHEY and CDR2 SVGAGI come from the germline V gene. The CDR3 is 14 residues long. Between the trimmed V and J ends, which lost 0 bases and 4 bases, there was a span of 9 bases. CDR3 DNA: TGTGCCAGCAGTTACTCGTTAGGGGCAGAGACCCAGTACTTC. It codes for CASSYSLGAETQYF.

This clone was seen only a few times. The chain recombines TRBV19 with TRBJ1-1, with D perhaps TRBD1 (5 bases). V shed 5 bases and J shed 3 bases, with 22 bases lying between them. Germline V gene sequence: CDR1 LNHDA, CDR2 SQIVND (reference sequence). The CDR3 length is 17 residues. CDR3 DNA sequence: TGTGCCAGTAGTTCCCTCAGGGAGGGGCGAGGGGACACTGAAGCTTTCTTT. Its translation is CASSSLREGRGDTEAFF.

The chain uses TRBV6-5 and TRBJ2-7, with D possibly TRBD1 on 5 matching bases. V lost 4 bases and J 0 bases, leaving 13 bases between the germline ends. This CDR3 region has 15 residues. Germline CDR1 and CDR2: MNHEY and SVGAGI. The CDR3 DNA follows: TGTGCCAGCAGTTTCCAACAGGTCCTCTCCTACGAGCAGTACTTC. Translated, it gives CASSFQQVLSYEQYF.

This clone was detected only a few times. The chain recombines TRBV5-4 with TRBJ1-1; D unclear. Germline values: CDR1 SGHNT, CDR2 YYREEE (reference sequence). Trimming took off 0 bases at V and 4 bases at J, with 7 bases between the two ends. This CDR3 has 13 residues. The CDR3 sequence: CASSLGTLTEAFF. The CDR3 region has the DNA TGTGCCAGCAGCTTGGGTACACTCACTGAAGCTTTCTTT.

In DNA, the CDR3 is TGTGCCAGCAGTTACTGGGACAGGGGGCACACCGGGGAGCTGTTTTTT. Protein sequence: CASSYWDRGHTGELFF. This chain uses TRBV6-5 with TRBJ2-2; TRBD1 aligns across 12 bases. Germline V gene data show CDR1 as MNHEY and CDR2 as SVGAGI. The V segment lost 1 base and the J segment 3 bases; nucleotides outside the gene matches: 0. This CDR3 contains 16 residues.

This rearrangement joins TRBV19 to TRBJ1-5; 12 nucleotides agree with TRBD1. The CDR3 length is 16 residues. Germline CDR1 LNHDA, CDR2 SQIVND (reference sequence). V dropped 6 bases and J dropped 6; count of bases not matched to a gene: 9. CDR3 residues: CASSIPGQGARQPQHF. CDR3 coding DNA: TGTGCCAGTAGCATTCCGGGACAGGGGGCGCGTCAGCCCCAGCATTTT.

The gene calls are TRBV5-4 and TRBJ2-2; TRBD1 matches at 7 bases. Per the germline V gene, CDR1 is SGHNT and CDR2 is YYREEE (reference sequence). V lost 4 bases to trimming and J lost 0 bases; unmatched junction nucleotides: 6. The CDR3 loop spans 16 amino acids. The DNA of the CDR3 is TGTGCCAGCAGCCCGCGACAGGGTCCGAACACCGGGGAGCTGTTTTTT. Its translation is CASSPRQGPNTGELFF.

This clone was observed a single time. The CDR3 nucleotides are TGTGCCAGCAGCCTACGACAGCCCCAAGAGACCCAGTACTTC. Protein sequence: CASSLRQPQETQYF. J is TRBJ2-5 and V is TRBV7-8; perhaps TRBD1 as D (5 bases). The CDR3 sequence is 14 residues long. V lost 5 bases and J lost 1, with 11 bases in between. The germline V gene encodes CDR1 SGHVS and CDR2 FQNEAQ. Full variable domain (remainder filled in from reference TRBV7-8 and TRBJ2-5): GAGVSQSPRYKVAKRGQDVALRCDPISGHVSLFWYQQALGQGPEFLTYFQNEAQLDKSGLPSDRFFAERPEGSVSTLKIQRTQQEDSAVYLCASSLRQPQETQYFGPGTRLLVL.

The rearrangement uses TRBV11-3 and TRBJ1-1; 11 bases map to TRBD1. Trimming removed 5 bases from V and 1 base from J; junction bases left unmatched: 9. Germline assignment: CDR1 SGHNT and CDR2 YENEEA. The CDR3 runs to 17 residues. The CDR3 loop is CASSPGQGVVGNTEAFF. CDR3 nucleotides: TGTGCCAGCAGCCCGGGACAGGGGGTTGTGGGGAACACTGAAGCTTTCTTT. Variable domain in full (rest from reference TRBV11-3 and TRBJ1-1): EAGVVQSPRYKIIEKKQPVAFWCNPISGHNTLYWYLQNLGQGPELLIRYENEEAVDDSQLPKDRFSAERLKGVDSTLKIQPAELGDSAVYLCASSPGQGVVGNTEAFFGQGTRLTVV.

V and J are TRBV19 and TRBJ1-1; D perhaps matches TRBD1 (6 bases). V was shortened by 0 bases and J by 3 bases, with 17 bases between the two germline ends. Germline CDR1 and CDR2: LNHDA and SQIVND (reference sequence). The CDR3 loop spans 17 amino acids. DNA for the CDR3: TGTGCCAGTAGTATAGACCAGACAGGCCCACTGCACACTGAAGCTTTCTTT. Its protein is CASSIDQTGPLHTEAFF.

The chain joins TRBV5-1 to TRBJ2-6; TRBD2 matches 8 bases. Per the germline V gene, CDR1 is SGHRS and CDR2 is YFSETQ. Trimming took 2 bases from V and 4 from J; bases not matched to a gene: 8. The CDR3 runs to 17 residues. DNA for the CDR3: TGCGCCAGCAGCTTCAGCGGCGGGGGGCTGGGGGCCAACGTCCTGACTTTC. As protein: CASSFSGGGLGANVLTF.